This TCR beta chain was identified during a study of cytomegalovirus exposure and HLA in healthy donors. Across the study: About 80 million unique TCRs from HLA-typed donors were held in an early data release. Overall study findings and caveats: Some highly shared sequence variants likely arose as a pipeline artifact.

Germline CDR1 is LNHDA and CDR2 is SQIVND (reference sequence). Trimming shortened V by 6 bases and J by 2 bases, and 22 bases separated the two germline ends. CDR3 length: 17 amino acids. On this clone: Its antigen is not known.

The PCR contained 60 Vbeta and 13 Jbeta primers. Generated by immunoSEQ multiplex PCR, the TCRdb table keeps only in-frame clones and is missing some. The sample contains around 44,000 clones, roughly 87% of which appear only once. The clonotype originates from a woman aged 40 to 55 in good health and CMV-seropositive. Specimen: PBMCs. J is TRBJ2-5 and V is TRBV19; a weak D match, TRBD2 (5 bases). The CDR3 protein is CASRDLRASKLQETQYF. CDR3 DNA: TGTGCCAGTAGGGACTTGAGGGCGTCTAAACTTCAAGAGACCCAGTACTTC.